This T cell receptor (beta chain) was captured by sequencing in a study of cytomegalovirus exposure and HLA in healthy donors. Whole-study results and caveats: A few V segments could not be told apart, such as TRBV6-2 and TRBV6-3, and were left out. Usually a TCR sequence was rare, but some public TCRs were found in many donors.

A note on this clone: No antigen is known for it.

Though nominally healthy at sampling, donors likely had unrecorded immune exposures. Germline V gives CDR1 SGDLS, CDR2 YYNGEE. This CDR3 is built from 15 residues. Trimming removed 4 bases from V and 4 bases from J; junction bases left unmatched: 7. The PCR had 60 Vbeta and 13 Jbeta primers. Original methodology: In a later analysis, tens of millions of unique TCR beta chains included roughly 11 million shared by two or more donors. Assay used: immunoSEQ multiplex PCR; TCRdb lists only in-frame clones, some missing. That table supplies the V and J calls and clone size; D and trimming were determined from the DNA. The data contain roughly 140,000 clones, approximately 9% of them singletons.

Sequenced input: PBMCs. The chain joins TRBV9 to TRBJ1-1; the match to TRBD1 covers 10 bases. The source of this sequence is a male donor in good health and CMV-seronegative. The CDR3 region has the DNA TGTGCCAGCAGCCCCCGGACAGGGGGTAGCACTGAAGCTTTCTTT. Amino acids: CASSPRTGGSTEAFF. The variable domain in full, completed from reference TRBV9 and TRBJ1-1, reads DSGVTQTPKHLITATGQRVTLRCSPRSGDLSVYWYQQSLDQGLQFLIQYYNGEERAKGNILERFSAQQFPDLHSELNLSSLELGDSALYFCASSPRTGGSTEAFFGQGTRLTVV.